Here is one TCR beta chain with its context. CDR3 size: 15 residues. Trimming took off 3 bases at V and 3 bases at J, with 9 bases between the two ends. Germline V gene sequence: CDR1 MNHEY, CDR2 SMNVEV (reference sequence). The data belong to a study of long-term antiretroviral therapy in people with HIV. Donors each had at least one pre-ART PBMC sample and at least two post-ART ones. Sequencing relied on immunoSEQ assay v3.0, run at survey level. Sequencing had a target that covered about 40,000-55,000 T-cell genomes per sample. Sequencing used immunoSEQ multiplex PCR; TCRdb keeps in-frame clones, though not all of them. The table shows 13,000 to 15,000 clones, with roughly 78% occurring only once.

The sequence came from a man aged 40-49 years with HIV. The chain recombines TRBV27 with TRBJ1-6; D not certain. This sample comprised unsorted PBMCs, obtained 3.2 years before starting antiretroviral therapy. CDR3 nucleotide sequence: TGTGCCAGCAGTTTGGGTCAGATCTATAATTCACCCCTCCACTTT. It codes for CASSLGQIYNSPLHF.